These 27 T cell receptor beta chains were all obtained from the same sample, sequenced in a study of Ad26.COV2.S vaccination and SARS-CoV-2 variants. The data were produced by immunoSEQ multiplex PCR, yet TCRdb's version contains in-frame clones alone and is incomplete. The repertoire includes 300,000 to 400,000 clones, around 89% of them detected once, and roughly 4.8% sits in the top ten. Treatment of the sample: roughly 18 received Ad26.COV2.S at low or high dose, single or two shots; 5 received placebo; per-sample allocation not given. Following the first vaccine or placebo injection, samples were taken on day 63. The sequenced sample was peripheral blood, obtained in a trial of Ad26.COV2.S vaccine versus placebo. Receptors originate from a person between 18 and 65 years old who received the Ad26.COV2.S COVID-19 vaccine or a placebo.

The V call is TRBV28, the J call TRBJ1-3; 10 nucleotides match TRBD1. Per the germline V gene, CDR1 is MDHEN and CDR2 is SYDVKM. CDR3 size: 16 residues. The V segment lost 6 bases and the J segment 4 bases; nucleotides outside the gene matches: 9. This chain's CDR3 is CASSTPGQGTGNTIYF. The CDR3 DNA sequence: TGTGCCAGCAGCACTCCGGGACAGGGGACCGGAAACACCATATATTTT.

This chain joins TRBV27 and TRBJ1-5; the D is unclear. Germline lookup yields CDR1 MNHEY and CDR2 SMNVEV (reference sequence). V dropped 2 bases and J dropped 7 bases, with 15 bases sitting between them. This CDR3 spans 15 amino acids. The CDR3 bases are TGTGCCAGCAGTTTAAGTCAGTTATCCGGGCAGCCCCAGCATTTT. Its protein product is CASSLSQLSGQPQHF.

The chain links TRBV24-1 to TRBJ2-2; D perhaps matches TRBD1 (6 bases). This CDR3 contains 15 residues. Germline V gene sequence: CDR1 KGHDR, CDR2 SFDVKD. V lost 3 bases, J lost 0 bases, and 7 bases lay in between. CDR3 sequence: CATSDRDTNTGELFF. In DNA form, the CDR3 reads TGTGCCACCAGTGATCGGGACACGAACACCGGGGAGCTGTTTTTT.

The gene calls are TRBV10-3 and TRBJ2-7; D unclear. Germline CDR1 reads ENHRY; CDR2 reads SYGVKD. This CDR3 has 11 amino acids. V dropped 6 bases and J dropped 3 bases, with 6 bases sitting between them. In nucleotides, the CDR3 is TGTGCCATCAGGAGGAACTACGAGCAGTACTTC. The encoded protein is CAIRRNYEQYF.

This sequence joins TRBV2 and TRBJ2-1; TRBD1 matches 9 bases. This CDR3 has 14 amino acids. Germline trimming cut 5 bases from V and 8 bases from J; bases unmatched to any gene: 7. In germline, CDR1 is SNHLY, CDR2 FYNNEI. CDR3 sequence (DNA): TGTGCCAGCAGTATAGGACAGGGGATCTATGAGCAGTTCTTC. This gives the protein CASSIGQGIYEQFF.

In this sample, this clone turned up once. The rearrangement uses TRBV7-2 and TRBJ2-1, with 8 bases fitting TRBD1. Germline assignment: CDR1 SGHTA and CDR2 FQGNSA. Trimming at V came to 5 bases and at J to 2 bases, leaving 5 bases not matched to a gene. The CDR3 spans 15 residues. DNA of the CDR3: TGTGCCAGCAGCCGGGACAGGAGAGCCTACAATGAGCAGTTCTTC. This sequence encodes CASSRDRRAYNEQFF.

The V gene is TRBV7-2, the J gene TRBJ2-1, with D possibly called TRBD1 or TRBD2 (6 bases each). This CDR3 is built from 12 residues. The germline CDR1 and CDR2 sequences are SGHTA and FQGNSA. Trimming took off 8 bases at V and 3 bases at J, with 8 bases between the two ends. In nucleotides, the CDR3 is TGTGCCAGCGGGGGGCTCTACAATGAGCAGTTCTTC. Its translation is CASGGLYNEQFF.

This clone was picked up one time. V usage is TRBV4-1 and J usage is TRBJ2-5, with unresolved D. CDR1 and CDR2 (germline): MGHRA, YSYEKL. Trimming removed 0 bases at V and 2 bases at J, with 10 bases between. CDR3 length: 15 residues. CDR3 sequence: CASSQDAQIQETQYF. As DNA, the CDR3 is TGCGCCAGCAGCCAAGATGCGCAGATACAAGAGACCCAGTACTTC.

This clone was seen a single time. The gene calls are TRBV20-1 and TRBJ2-7, with unresolved D. This CDR3 spans 15 amino acids. Germline CDR1 is DFQATT and CDR2 is SNEGSKA (reference sequence). V lost 3 bases and J 2 bases, leaving 17 bases between the germline ends. The CDR3 nucleotides read TGCAGTGCTAGTCGATTGGCCTATGGTACCTACGAGCAGTACTTC. As protein: CSASRLAYGTYEQYF.

A single count supports this clone. V gene TRBV6-1 combines with J gene TRBJ2-3; 9 nucleotides agree with TRBD2. This CDR3 contains 14 residues. V gave up 2 bases and J gave up 4 bases; unmatched junction bases: 1. Germline V gives CDR1 MNHNS, CDR2 SASEGT. Here the CDR3 reads CASSETSGPDTQYF. The CDR3 bases are TGTGCCAGCAGTGAAACTAGCGGGCCAGATACGCAGTATTTT.

The chain joins TRBV5-5 to TRBJ1-4, with a tentative D call TRBD1 (6 bases). CDR1 SGHKS and CDR2 YYEKEE come from the germline V gene (reference sequence). Trimming cost V 0 bases and J 7 bases, with 13 bases left between them. This CDR3 region has 15 residues. The DNA for the CDR3 is TGTGCCAGCAGCTTGGAGGGGGGCTTGGGTGAAAAACTGTTTTTT. It is translated as CASSLEGGLGEKLFF. The variable domain in full, completed from reference TRBV5-5 and TRBJ1-4, reads DAGVTQSPTHLIKTRGQQVTLRCSPISGHKSVSWYQQVLGQGPQFIFQYYEKEERGRGNFPDRFSARQFPNYSSELNVNALLLGDSALYLCASSLEGGLGEKLFFGSGTQLSVL.

The rearrangement uses TRBV6-5 and TRBJ2-2, with TRBD1 matching over 7 bases. The germline V gene encodes CDR1 MNHEY and CDR2 SVGAGI. The CDR3 loop spans 15 amino acids. J gave up 4 bases and V 6 bases, and 8 bases lay outside the gene matches. The CDR3 coding sequence is TGTGCCAGCAGCATAAACAGGGGTGGCACCGGGGAGCTGTTTTTT. Its protein product is CASSINRGGTGELFF.

The gene calls are TRBV5-5 and TRBJ2-7, with D perhaps matching TRBD1 (6 bases). Trimming left V 0 bases short and J 1 base short, with 17 bases between. Germline assignment: CDR1 SGHKS and CDR2 YYEKEE (reference sequence). This CDR3 is 17 amino acids long. The CDR3 nucleotides read TGTGCCAGCAGCTTGGGCAGCTCTCAGACAGGATCCTACGAGCAGTACTTC. Translated: CASSLGSSQTGSYEQYF.

CDR3 in amino acids: CASSSGLTPRQGYTF. Written as DNA, the CDR3 is TGTGCCAGCAGTTCCGGACTTACTCCGCGGCAGGGCTACACCTTC. The rearrangement uses TRBV27 and TRBJ1-2; D uncertain. Germline V gene sequence: CDR1 MNHEY, CDR2 SMNVEV (reference sequence). Trimming pared 4 bases from V and 8 bases from J, leaving 20 bases between. The CDR3 totals 15 residues.

The V call is TRBV5-5, the J call TRBJ1-5; unclear D gene. The germline CDR1 and CDR2 sequences are SGHKS and YYEKEE (reference sequence). The CDR3 length is 14 residues. The V end was cut by 6 bases, the J end by 7 bases, with 17 bases between. The CDR3 sequence is CASTPTHLYQPQHF. For the CDR3, the DNA is TGTGCCAGCACCCCCACCCACCTTTACCAGCCCCAGCATTTT.

This clone was observed a single time. V usage is TRBV5-5 and J usage is TRBJ1-1, with 8 bases lining up with TRBD1. The CDR3 length is 15 residues. CDR1 and CDR2 from the germline V gene are SGHKS and YYEKEE (reference sequence). Trimming at V came to 3 bases and at J to 0 bases, leaving 4 bases not matched to a gene. DNA of the CDR3: TGTGCCAGCAGCTCCAGACAGGGGATGAACACTGAAGCTTTCTTT. Its translation: CASSSRQGMNTEAFF.

The rearrangement joins TRBV6-5 to TRBJ1-2, with D perhaps TRBD1 (6 bases). The CDR3 runs to 12 residues. The germline V gene encodes CDR1 MNHEY and CDR2 SVGAGI. Between the trimmed V and J ends, which lost 6 bases and 4 bases, there was a span of 9 bases. The CDR3 is CASREGGYGYTF. The CDR3 coding sequence is TGTGCCAGCAGGGAGGGGGGCTATGGCTACACCTTC.

The rearrangement uses TRBV5-6 and TRBJ2-7; D possibly corresponds to TRBD1 (5 bases). V was pared by 0 bases and J by 4 bases, with 8 bases between. The V gene's germline CDR1 is SGHDT and CDR2 YYEEEE. The CDR3 has 13 residues. The CDR3 coding sequence is TGTGCCAGCAGCTTGGACAGGAAATACGAGCAGTACTTC. Translated: CASSLDRKYEQYF.

The V gene is TRBV19, the J gene TRBJ2-2, with 8 bases lining up with TRBD2. CDR3 length: 19 amino acids. V shed 5 bases and J 3 bases; nucleotides not matched to a gene: 17. Looked up from germline, CDR1 is LNHDA and CDR2 is SQIVND (reference sequence). The CDR3 region has the DNA TGTGCCAGTAGTTTAGCCGGTTATATAGGACTAGCCTACACCGGGGAGCTGTTTTTT. Residues: CASSLAGYIGLAYTGELFF. Together with reference TRBV19 and TRBJ2-2, the CDR3 gives the full variable domain: DGGITQSPKYLFRKEGQNVTLSCEQNLNHDAMYWYRQDPGQGLRLIYYSQIVNDFQKGDIAEGYSVSREKKESFPLTVTSAQKNPTAFYLCASSLAGYIGLAYTGELFFGEGSRLTVL.

V usage is TRBV6-5 and J usage is TRBJ2-7, with 11 bases identical to TRBD1. V gave up 7 bases and J gave up 5 bases; unmatched junction bases: 4. Germline CDR1 MNHEY, CDR2 SVGAGI. This CDR3 is built from 13 residues. Here the CDR3 DNA reads TGTGCCAGCACGGGGGACAGGGGGAACGAGCAGTACTTC. Residues: CASTGDRGNEQYF.

The sample holds one count of this clone. The chain has TRBV18 and TRBJ2-7, with 8 bases lining up with TRBD1. This CDR3 is 13 amino acids long. Trimming took 0 bases from V and 5 from J; bases not matched to a gene: 0. Germline-derived CDR1 and CDR2 are KGHSH and LQKENI. CDR3 coding DNA: TGTGCCAGCTCACCACCGACAGGGGACGAGCAGTACTTC. Encoded protein: CASSPPTGDEQYF.

The gene calls are TRBV5-1 and TRBJ1-6; D is unclear. The CDR3 totals 13 residues. CDR1 and CDR2 from the germline V gene are SGHRS and YFSETQ. Trimming left V 3 bases short and J 9 bases short, with 10 bases between. The CDR3 sequence: CASSWGGGSPLHF. CDR3 nucleotide sequence: TGCGCCAGCAGCTGGGGAGGAGGTTCACCCCTCCACTTT.

This chain links TRBV7-8 with TRBJ2-7; 9 nucleotides agree with TRBD1. The V gene end was trimmed by 7 bases and the J gene end by 1 base; junction bases not matched to a gene: 11. The CDR3 length is 16 residues. Per germline, CDR1 SGHVS and CDR2 FQNEAQ. CDR3 loop: CASTPGRGTGSYEQYF. The CDR3 DNA follows: TGTGCCAGCACCCCCGGGAGAGGGACAGGGTCCTACGAGCAGTACTTC.

The rearrangement links TRBV2 to TRBJ2-2; D possibly corresponds to TRBD2 (5 bases). With 2 bases removed from V and 0 bases from J, the gap between germline ends came to 7 bases. This CDR3 is 15 amino acids long. CDR1 and CDR2 (germline): SNHLY, FYNNEI. CDR3 amino acids: CASSERGANTGELFF. DNA for the CDR3: TGTGCCAGCAGTGAACGGGGAGCGAACACCGGGGAGCTGTTTTTT.

The rearrangement uses TRBV27 and TRBJ2-1; maybe TRBD2 (6 bases). The germline gives CDR1 MNHEY, CDR2 SMNVEV (reference sequence). V was cut by 10 bases and J by 0 bases, with 19 bases left in between. The CDR3 is made up of 16 amino acids. The CDR3 DNA reads TGTGCCACCTCACGGAGGGCCCCGAGCTCCTACAATGAGCAGTTCTTC. It specifies CATSRRAPSSYNEQFF.

The genes are TRBV7-6 and TRBJ1-2, with D hard to call. The CDR3 is 15 residues long. V was clipped by 0 bases and J by 4 bases, with 12 bases between them. Germline CDR1 and CDR2: SGHVS and FNYEAQ. The CDR3 nucleotides read TGTGCCAGCAGCTTAGCCACAACCCGGGGCTATGGCTACACCTTC. It codes for CASSLATTRGYGYTF.

This chain links TRBV11-2 with TRBJ2-7; no firm D call. The ends were cut back, 3 bases at V and 5 bases at J, with 11 bases in the middle. The germline V gene has CDR1 SGHAT and CDR2 FQNNGV. This CDR3 comprises 13 residues. CDR3 DNA sequence: TGTGCCAGCAGCTTCGCCTGGGTCGACGAGCAGTACTTC. Amino acid sequence: CASSFAWVDEQYF.